Below are 7 T cell receptor beta chains sequenced from a single sample in a study of T cells in Graves' hyperthyroidism and ophthalmopathy. Amplification of TCR beta CDR3 regions was performed using RNA transcripts as template. The HTBI primer set drove a first-round RT-PCR of the TCR CDR3. TCRdb passed the multiplex PCR reads through MiXCR, listing each CDR3 protein once. The sample holds about 400,000 distinct CDR3 sequences, approximately 25% seen once. The sample consisted of blood. The origin of the receptors is a middle-aged man with Graves' hyperthyroidism.

As for this clonotype: One base away lies a much larger clone, so this may be a sequencing read error. The CDR3 DNA is TGTGCCAGCAGGAATAGCGGGCGTGGCCACGAGCAGTACTTC. Translation gives CASRNSGRGHEQYF. The V call is TRBV6-5, the J call TRBJ2-7; 7 bases agree with TRBD2. V was clipped by 6 bases and J by 5 bases; unmatched bases: 10. The CDR3 loop spans 14 amino acids. Germline assignment: CDR1 MNHEY and CDR2 SVGAGI.

This clonotype was seen a few times. This chain links TRBV18 with TRBJ1-5; 10 bases are shared with TRBD1. Germline-derived CDR1 and CDR2 are KGHSH and LQKENI. CDR3 length equals 14 residues. J was trimmed by 5 bases and V by 6 bases; bases with no gene match: 4. CDR3 residues: CASSTGGPDQPQHF. As DNA, the CDR3 is TGTGCCAGCTCGACAGGGGGCCCTGATCAGCCCCAGCATTTT.

The rearrangement uses TRBV12-5 and TRBJ1-2; 7 bases match TRBD1. Germline V gene lookup returns CDR1 LGHNT and CDR2 FRNRAP. The CDR3 totals 16 residues. J lost 0 bases, V lost 3 bases, and 7 bases had no gene match. DNA of the CDR3: TGTGCTAGTGGTTTCCAGACAGGGTGGACTAACTATGGCTACACCTTC. This translates into CASGFQTGWTNYGYTF.

This clonotype was seen only once. V is TRBV29-1 and J is TRBJ2-7, with D possibly TRBD1 on 5 matching bases. The DNA matches TRBJ2-1 better at its end, which makes the J call doubtful. This CDR3 comprises 11 residues. The germline gives CDR1 SQVTM, CDR2 ANQGSEA. The CDR3 nucleotides are TGCAGCGCGTCGGACATCTACGAGCAGTTCTTC. Its translation is CSASDIYEQFF.

This clonotype was observed many times. This chain connects TRBV24-1 to TRBJ1-1; weak D call: TRBD1 (5 bases). This CDR3 region has 12 residues. Germline V CDR1 and CDR2: KGHDR, SFDVKD. Deletions cut 7 bases from V and 5 bases from J, with 10 bases between. The CDR3 DNA reads as TGTGCCACCAGGGGGGACGGGACTGAAGCTTTCTTT. Its translation: CATRGDGTEAFF.

This clonotype was seen repeatedly, ten times or more. The V call is TRBV24-1, the J call TRBJ2-2; D is possibly TRBD1 (6 bases). The germline gives CDR1 KGHDR, CDR2 SFDVKD. The V and J ends lost 0 bases and 3 bases respectively, with 13 bases between them. This CDR3 has 17 amino acids. The CDR3 DNA reads TGTGCCACCAGTGATTTGAAGAGGGGGTCGTACACCGGGGAGCTGTTTTTT. Translating gives CATSDLKRGSYTGELFF.

This clonotype was picked up a small number of times. V is TRBV7-2 and J is TRBJ2-1; 16 bases are a match to TRBD2. The CDR3 extends over 15 amino acids. The V and J ends lost 6 bases and 10 bases, in that order; junction bases with no gene match: 6. CDR1 SGHTA and CDR2 FQGNSA come from the germline V gene. CDR3 region: CASRPGLAGGVEQFF. CDR3 sequence (DNA): TGTGCCAGCAGGCCGGGACTAGCGGGGGGGGTGGAGCAGTTCTTC.